The 21 T cell receptor beta chains reported below all come from one sample, sequenced in a study of T cell repertoires in cytomegalovirus infection. One entry per CDR3 protein, called by TCRdb with MiXCR from the reads. The sample holds some 480,000 distinct CDR3 sequences; around 35% are singletons and the top ten take roughly 15%. No cognate antigen is known for these TCRs. The sequenced sample was cultured PBMCs, obtained from culture after CMV antigen stimulation. These receptors were collected from a human donor in good health (CMV status not recorded). Some clones in this sample may be carry-over from other donors' samples.

This clonotype was counted between two and nine times. This chain joins TRBV7-6 and TRBJ2-3; TRBD2 agrees at 8 bases. The CDR3 runs to 15 residues. The junction had 4 bases not matched to a gene; V was cut back by 5 bases and J by 0 bases. Germline V gene lookup returns CDR1 SGHVS and CDR2 FNYEAQ. DNA of the CDR3: TGTGCCAGCAGCATAATAGCGGGAAGCACAGATACGCAGTATTTT. Its protein product is CASSIIAGSTDTQYF.

There are a few counts of this clonotype. The CDR3 DNA follows: TGTGCCAGCAGCTTAGCTAGGGACAGGGTGTTTGAAAAACTGTTTTTT. As protein: CASSLARDRVFEKLFF. The chain carries TRBV7-2 and TRBJ1-4; TRBD1 matches at 9 bases. The junction had 6 bases not matched to a gene; V was cut back by 0 bases and J by 7 bases. This CDR3 has 16 amino acids. Germline-derived CDR1 and CDR2 are SGHTA and FQGNSA.

This rearrangement joins TRBV5-6 to TRBJ1-5; a possible D gene is TRBD1 (5 bases). The CDR3 runs to 14 residues. V gave up 6 bases and J gave up 1 base, with 11 bases separating them. The germline CDR1 and CDR2 sequences are SGHDT and YYEEEE. This chain's CDR3 is CASKAWGSNQPQHF. The CDR3 nucleotides are TGTGCCAGCAAGGCGTGGGGGAGCAATCAGCCCCAGCATTTT.

The chain couples TRBV6-6 to TRBJ2-7; 11 bases are shared with TRBD2. V was clipped by 10 bases and J by 4 bases; unmatched bases: 6. This CDR3 spans 13 amino acids. Germline V gene data show CDR1 as MNHNY and CDR2 as SVGAGI (reference sequence). The CDR3 nucleotides read TGTGCCATTCGACTAGCGGGGAGTTACGAGCAGTACTTC. Its translation: CAIRLAGSYEQYF.

The chain is built from TRBV5-1 and TRBJ2-5, with D possibly matching TRBD1 (6 bases). The CDR3 sequence is 15 residues long. CDR1 and CDR2 (germline): SGHRS, YFSETQ. The germline V and J ends were trimmed by 4 bases and 5 bases, with 18 bases remaining between them. The CDR3 nucleotides are TGCGCCAGCAGCCCTTGGGGGCCAGGGAGTGAGACCCAGTACTTC. Protein: CASSPWGPGSETQYF.

The chain joins TRBV6-2 or TRBV6-3 to TRBJ2-7; D is undetermined. Trimming cost V 5 bases and J 7 bases, with 15 bases left between them. Germline V gene sequence: CDR1 MNHEY, CDR2 SVGEGT. The CDR3 loop spans 13 amino acids. CDR3 amino acids: CASSHQPLREQYV. CDR3 bases: TGTGCCAGCAGTCATCAGCCGTTGAGGGAGCAGTACGTC.

The chain is built from TRBV7-8 and TRBJ1-5, with D possibly being TRBD1 (6 bases). This CDR3 is built from 16 residues. The germline V and J ends were trimmed by 4 bases and 4 bases, with 17 bases remaining between them. CDR1 SGHVS and CDR2 FQNEAQ come from the germline V gene. CDR3: CASSSEQGMRNQPQHF. CDR3 nucleotide sequence: TGTGCCAGCAGCTCCGAGCAGGGGATGAGAAATCAGCCCCAGCATTTT.

The J gene is TRBJ2-5, the V gene TRBV20-1, with 10 bases identical to TRBD2. The V segment lost 4 bases and the J segment 0 bases; nucleotides outside the gene matches: 5. Germline lookup yields CDR1 DFQATT and CDR2 SNEGSKA (reference sequence). The CDR3 extends over 15 amino acids. The chain's CDR3 is CSATHLAGDQETQYF. The CDR3 bases are TGCAGTGCTACCCACCTAGCGGGGGACCAAGAGACCCAGTACTTC.

The CDR3 loop is CSVRGGPGAGDTQYF. DNA for the CDR3: TGCAGCGTTCGAGGGGGCCCGGGGGCCGGAGATACGCAGTATTTT. This chain joins TRBV29-1 and TRBJ2-3; possibly TRBD1 for D (7 bases). CDR3 length: 15 residues. CDR1 SQVTM and CDR2 ANQGSEA come from the germline V gene. The ends were cut back, 5 bases at V and 5 bases at J, with 20 bases in the middle.

This rearrangement joins TRBV28 to TRBJ2-7; TRBD2 matches 7 bases. With 4 bases clipped from V and 4 bases from J, the junction kept 10 bases outside the gene matches. Germline V gene sequence: CDR1 MDHEN, CDR2 SYDVKM. CDR3 size: 15 residues. The CDR3 region is CASSSSGTNHYEQYF. CDR3 coding DNA: TGTGCCAGCAGTTCCTCCGGGACTAACCATTACGAGCAGTACTTC. Drawing the rest from reference TRBV28 and TRBJ2-7, the complete variable domain is DVKVTQSSRYLVKRTGEKVFLECVQDMDHENMFWYRQDPGLGLRLIYFSYDVKMKEKGDIPEGYSVSREKKERFSLILESASTNQTSMYLCASSSSGTNHYEQYFGPGTRLTVT.

This clonotype occurred many times. The J gene is TRBJ1-1, the V gene TRBV7-2; D may be TRBD1 (5 bases). From germline, CDR1 is SGHTA and CDR2 FQGNSA. CDR3 length: 13 amino acids. Deletions cut 3 bases from V and 3 bases from J, with 8 bases between. The CDR3 region has the DNA TGTGCCAGCAGCTTGGGGCCTTACACTGAAGCTTTCTTT. Its translation is CASSLGPYTEAFF.

In its sample, this clonotype was seen a few times. V and J are TRBV28 and TRBJ2-7; 7 bases fit TRBD1. The CDR3 has 14 residues. The V and J ends lost 5 bases and 4 bases, in that order; junction bases with no gene match: 8. CDR1 is MDHEN and CDR2 is SYDVKM in the germline V gene. In DNA, the CDR3 is TGTGCCAGCAGTCCTTCCGGGACAGTATACGAGCAGTACTTC. Amino acid sequence: CASSPSGTVYEQYF.

The chain employs TRBV5-1 and TRBJ2-1, with 15 bases that match TRBD2. Germline-derived CDR1 and CDR2 are SGHRS and YFSETQ. CDR3 length: 18 amino acids. V lost 0 bases and J lost 12; bases outside the gene matches: 13. The CDR3 region is CASSLGTWTSGRAATQFF. CDR3 nucleotide sequence: TGCGCCAGCAGCTTGGGAACGTGGACTAGCGGGAGGGCCGCTACGCAGTTCTTC.

The chain employs TRBV24-1 and TRBJ1-2, with TRBD1 as a possible D gene (6 bases). CDR1 and CDR2 from the germline V gene are KGHDR and SFDVKD. The CDR3 has 15 residues. Trimming removed 5 bases at V and 5 bases at J, with 17 bases between. The CDR3 region is CATSGGARAFYGYTF. The CDR3 DNA is TGTGCCACCAGTGGGGGGGCCCGAGCGTTTTATGGCTACACCTTC.

Many counts were recorded for this clonotype. This chain joins TRBV28 and TRBJ1-2; D is possibly TRBD1 (6 bases). V was shortened by 6 bases and J by 9 bases, with 23 bases between the two germline ends. This CDR3 contains 15 residues. CDR1 MDHEN and CDR2 SYDVKM come from the germline V gene. For the CDR3, the DNA is TGTGCCAGCAGCTCGGTGGGGGGCTGGGGGCTCCGCTACACCTTC. Protein product: CASSSVGGWGLRYTF.

The chain uses TRBV9 and TRBJ2-3; 13 nucleotides align to TRBD2. The CDR3 contains 16 residues. Trimming cost V 3 bases and J 2 bases; bases outside gene matches: 3. Germline lookup yields CDR1 SGDLS and CDR2 YYNGEE. The CDR3 reads CASSAGTSGITDTQYF. The CDR3 region has the DNA TGTGCCAGCAGCGCTGGGACTAGCGGGATCACAGATACGCAGTATTTT.

In this sample, this clonotype turned up a few times. The genes are TRBV19 and TRBJ1-1; TRBD1 matches at 10 bases. Germline lookup yields CDR1 LNHDA and CDR2 SQIVND (reference sequence). J lost 2 bases, V lost 10 bases, and 10 bases had no gene match. The CDR3 length is 15 residues. This CDR3 reads CATLGQGFDNTEAFF. The CDR3 DNA follows: TGTGCCACCTTGGGACAGGGGTTCGACAACACTGAAGCTTTCTTT.

The V call is TRBV7-9, the J call TRBJ2-1; tentatively, D is TRBD1 or TRBD2 (5 bases each). The CDR3 runs 18 residues. In germline, CDR1 is SEHNR, CDR2 FQNEAQ (reference sequence). Trimming took 4 bases from V and 2 from J, leaving 21 bases between them. The CDR3 nucleotides read TGTGCCAGCAGCTCACGGGAAATGGGGGTCCGTCCCTACAATGAGCAGTTCTTC. Protein product: CASSSREMGVRPYNEQFF.

This clonotype was counted between two and nine times. This chain connects TRBV14 to TRBJ2-1, with 7 bases matching TRBD1. This CDR3 spans 14 amino acids. J gave up 5 bases and V 0 bases, and 1 base lay outside the gene matches. Germline assignment: CDR1 SGHDN and CDR2 FVKESK. CDR3 in amino acids: CASSQEGGHNEQFF. The CDR3 DNA follows: TGTGCCAGCAGCCAAGAAGGGGGCCACAATGAGCAGTTCTTC.

The chain's CDR3 is CATSKRADGSYNEQFF. The CDR3 bases are TGTGCCACCAGCAAGAGGGCGGATGGCTCCTACAATGAGCAGTTCTTC. The chain is built from TRBV15 and TRBJ2-1, with D possibly TRBD2 on 5 matching bases. Trimming pared 4 bases from V and 0 bases from J, leaving 13 bases between. From germline, CDR1 is LNHNV and CDR2 YYDKDF (reference sequence). CDR3 size: 16 residues.

This chain joins TRBV20-1 and TRBJ1-2, with a possible D match to TRBD1 (6 bases). CDR3 length: 19 residues. Germline V gene data show CDR1 as DFQATT and CDR2 as SNEGSKA (reference sequence). Trimming removed 3 bases at V and 2 bases at J, with 28 bases between. CDR3: CSARHNPRQASRSNYGYTF. In DNA, the CDR3 is TGCAGTGCTAGGCACAATCCTCGACAGGCTTCCCGTAGCAACTATGGCTACACCTTC.